Below, one T cell receptor beta chain is given with its context. The antigen is unknown. This sample stems from a study of monozygotic twins with inflammatory bowel disease. The CDR3 is 17 residues long. CDR1 is DFQATT, CDR2 SNEGSKA, per germline (reference sequence). UMIs that included a 6-nucleotide sample barcode were added by template switching, which took place during cDNA synthesis. Both the TCRalpha cDNA and the TCRbeta cDNA were taken through two nested PCRs, lasting around 15 and 10 cycles. Using the 5' RACE reads, TCRdb records one entry per CDR3 protein without DNA. Seen in this sample are over 110,000 distinct CDR3 sequences; the ten most common clones hold around 2.5%. General observations from the study: Twins with IBD had fewer clonotypes in common with others than healthy twins, particularly during disease activity. No detectable difference in repertoire similarity separated concordant from discordant twins, possibly as a result of limited power.

Sequencing was done on a sample of blood. The source of this sequence is a human donor with ulcerative colitis or Crohn's disease, or a healthy co-twin of an affected twin (not recorded which). The chain employs TRBV20-1 and TRBJ2-3; TCRdb proposes TRBD2, but this gene call is untestable without DNA. The CDR3: CSVQPRRLAPGTDTQYF.